These 25 T cell receptor beta chains share one sample of origin, sequenced in a study of blood T cells in healthy people across ages. For the second PCR, which ran for about 6 to 11 cycles, a sample-barcoded 5' primer and a J-beta primer mix were used. One entry per CDR3 protein, called by TCRdb with MiXCR from the 5' RACE reads. The table shows more than 650,000 distinct CDR3 sequences, with around a fifth occurring only once. Sequencing was done on a sample of blood. The receptor set was obtained from a man aged 65-85 years in good health.

This clonotype was found a few times. The rearrangement joins TRBV5-1 to TRBJ1-3; the D is unclear. The CDR3 totals 19 residues. V was trimmed by 3 bases and J by 0 bases, leaving 22 bases between them. Germline loops: CDR1 SGHRS, CDR2 YFSETQ. The DNA for the CDR3 is TGCGCCAGCAGCTCCGACCCATCCCGGCTAGCTCCCTCTGGAAACACCATATATTTT. Amino acids: CASSSDPSRLAPSGNTIYF.

This chain connects TRBV4-3 to TRBJ2-7; D remains unclear. The CDR3 spans 14 residues. Germline V gives CDR1 LGHNA, CDR2 YSLEER. The ends were cut back, 1 base at V and 5 bases at J, with 12 bases in the middle. The DNA of the CDR3 is TGCGCCAGCAGCCAAGGTAATCCTGAAGACGAGCAGTACTTC. Its protein product is CASSQGNPEDEQYF.

With respect to this clonotype: At one of its ends the junction is not consistent with the germline gene, which may arise from a read error. The chain has TRBV5-1 and TRBJ2-5; TRBD2 matches at 10 bases. The germline CDR1 and CDR2 sequences are SGHRS and YFSETQ. The CDR3 is 17 residues long. CDR3 in DNA: TGCGCCAGCAGCCTGGGAGTTGCTAGCGGGGGCCAACAGACCCAGTACTTC. Its translation is CASSLGVASGGQQTQYF.

This clonotype came up a few times. This rearrangement joins TRBV28 to TRBJ2-3, with TRBD1 matching over 8 bases. This CDR3 spans 15 amino acids. From germline, CDR1 is MDHEN and CDR2 SYDVKM. Trimming cost V 5 bases and J 6 bases; bases outside gene matches: 10. The CDR3 reads CASSPWTGLRDTQYF. The CDR3, as DNA: TGTGCCAGCAGTCCGTGGACAGGGCTAAGGGATACGCAGTATTTT.

This clonotype showed up just a few times. The V call is TRBV20-1, the J call TRBJ2-4; TRBD2 matches at 9 bases. Germline loops: CDR1 DFQATT, CDR2 SNEGSKA (reference sequence). V lost 2 bases, J lost 5 bases, and 10 bases stayed unmatched. CDR3 size: 16 residues. For the CDR3, the DNA is TGCAGTGCTAGACAGGGAGGTAGCGGGAGACAAAACATTCAGTACTTC. This encodes CSARQGGSGRQNIQYF.

Ten or more counts support this clonotype. The rearrangement links TRBV6-1 to TRBJ2-7, with D perhaps TRBD2 (5 bases). The germline CDR1 and CDR2 sequences are MNHNS and SASEGT. Trimming stripped 0 bases from V and 2 bases from J, with 11 bases between. The CDR3 covers 15 residues. DNA of the CDR3: TGTGCCAGCAGTGAAGCGCCCGGGATCCCCTACGAGCAGTACTTC. It codes for CASSEAPGIPYEQYF.

The table lists this clonotype with a few counts. The V call is TRBV10-3, the J call TRBJ1-1, with TRBD1 identical over 8 bases. Germline CDR1 is ENHRY and CDR2 is SYGVKD. Germline trimming cut 4 bases from V and 2 bases from J; bases unmatched to any gene: 3. The CDR3 has 14 amino acids. CDR3 region: CAISGDRGNTEAFF. CDR3 DNA sequence: TGTGCCATCAGTGGAGACAGGGGTAACACTGAAGCTTTCTTT.

This clonotype was observed a handful of times. The chain has TRBV5-6 and TRBJ2-3; D unresolved. CDR3 length: 15 residues. Germline assignment: CDR1 SGHDT and CDR2 YYEEEE. Deletions cut 0 bases from V and 5 bases from J, with 13 bases between. The CDR3 reads CASSLETDPGDTQYF. The CDR3 coding sequence is TGTGCCAGCAGCTTGGAAACCGACCCGGGAGATACGCAGTATTTT. Full variable domain (remainder filled in from reference TRBV5-6 and TRBJ2-3): DAGVTQSPTHLIKTRGQQVTLRCSPKSGHDTVSWYQQALGQGPQFIFQYYEEEERQRGNFPDRFSGHQFPNYSSELNVNALLLGDSALYLCASSLETDPGDTQYFGPGTRLTVL.

This clonotype was recorded a few times. The V and J genes are TRBV11-2 and TRBJ2-3; D may be TRBD2 (5 bases). CDR3 length: 15 amino acids. The germline V gene has CDR1 SGHAT and CDR2 FQNNGV. Trimming took off 5 bases at V and 4 bases at J, with 16 bases between the two ends. DNA of the CDR3: TGTGCCAGCAGCCCTAGCCCCCTTGTGGCAGATACGCAGTATTTT. This sequence encodes CASSPSPLVADTQYF.

In regard to this clonotype: An end of the junction differs from the germline gene, which may be a read error. This rearrangement joins TRBV20-1 to TRBJ1-1; D is undetermined. CDR1 is DFQATT, CDR2 SNEGSKA, per germline (reference sequence). The CDR3 contains 14 residues. CDR3 DNA: TGCGGTGCTAGAGTGGGGTCTCCACACACTGAAGCTTTCTTT. Protein product: CGARVGSPHTEAFF.

This chain uses TRBV29-1 with TRBJ2-5; D unresolved. With 4 bases removed from V and 7 bases from J, the gap between germline ends came to 10 bases. The CDR3 consists of 11 residues. Germline CDR1 is SQVTM and CDR2 is ANQGSEA. The CDR3 region has the DNA TGCAGCGTTGTCGATTCGGGGACCCAGTACTTC. Protein: CSVVDSGTQYF.

This clonotype was seen a few times. V and J are TRBV3-1 and TRBJ1-6; no firm D call. The CDR3 has 16 residues. Germline assignment: CDR1 LGHDT and CDR2 YNNKEL (reference sequence). The V end was cut by 1 base, the J end by 7 bases, with 14 bases between. The CDR3 nucleotides are TGTGCCAGCAGCCAAGTGTACGGAACGTCCAATTCACCCCTCCACTTT. Translated, it gives CASSQVYGTSNSPLHF.

This clonotype was counted a few times. This rearrangement joins TRBV19 to TRBJ2-3; 10 positions agree with TRBD2. V lost 4 bases and J lost 1; bases outside the gene matches: 5. Per germline, CDR1 LNHDA and CDR2 SQIVND (reference sequence). There are 16 residues in the CDR3. DNA for the CDR3: TGTGCCAGTAGTACCACTAGCGGGGTTCGCACAGATACGCAGTATTTT. Its translation: CASSTTSGVRTDTQYF.

The chain recombines TRBV2 with TRBJ1-3; D perhaps matches TRBD1 (5 bases). Germline lookup yields CDR1 SNHLY and CDR2 FYNNEI. V was shortened by 4 bases and J by 4 bases, with 11 bases between the two germline ends. The CDR3 length is 14 residues. Written as DNA, the CDR3 is TGTGCCAGCAGTGTTAGCAGGGACGGAAACACCATATATTTT. Translating gives CASSVSRDGNTIYF. The variable domain in full, with the rest retrieved from reference TRBV2 and TRBJ1-3, is EPEVTQTPSHQVTQMGQEVILRCVPISNHLYFYWYRQILGQKVEFLVSFYNNEISEKSEIFDDQFSVERPDGSNFTLKIRSTKLEDSAMYFCASSVSRDGNTIYFGEGSWLTVV.

This clonotype has just a few counts. The junction and the germline gene differ at one end; a read error may be behind it. The chain has TRBV12-3 or TRBV12-4 and TRBJ2-1, with TRBD2 identical over 8 bases. The CDR3 contains 17 residues. The CDR3 DNA sequence: TGTGCCAGCAGCCATTTGCTGAGTGCGGGGGGCAACAATGAGCGGTTCTTC. Encoded protein: CASSHLLSAGGNNERFF.

The table lists this clonotype with many counts. The rearrangement joins TRBV6-6 to TRBJ2-5; 7 bases fit TRBD1. CDR1 and CDR2 from the germline V gene are MNHNY and SVGAGI (reference sequence). The CDR3 extends over 14 amino acids. V lost 0 bases, J lost 2 bases, and 0 bases stayed unmatched. CDR3 protein: CASSYSGQQETQYF. CDR3 coding DNA: TGTGCCAGCAGTTACTCGGGACAGCAAGAGACCCAGTACTTC.

This clonotype was picked up a small number of times. J is TRBJ2-5 and V is TRBV20-1; no firm D call. The end of the DNA is better explained by TRBJ2-7, so the J call may be wrong. CDR1 and CDR2 from the germline V gene are DFQATT and SNEGSKA (reference sequence). CDR3 length equals 14 residues. The CDR3 DNA is TGCAGTGCTAGAGGCGCCCTGCAAACCAGCGAGCAGTACGTC. Protein product: CSARGALQTSEQYV.

This chain links TRBV7-2 with TRBJ1-3, with a tentative D call TRBD1 (5 bases). The CDR3 consists of 14 residues. The germline V gene has CDR1 SGHTA and CDR2 FQGNSA. V was clipped by 4 bases and J by 3 bases, with 10 bases between them. The CDR3 nucleotides are TGTGCCAGCAGCTCCGGGACTTTTGGAAACACCATATATTTT. This translates into CASSSGTFGNTIYF.

The rearrangement joins TRBV30 to TRBJ1-1, with D uncertain. Germline CDR1 GTSNPN, CDR2 SVGIG (reference sequence). The CDR3 length is 13 residues. V lost 1 base and J lost 11, with 17 bases in between. The DNA for the CDR3 is TGTGCCTGGAGTGCCGCCCTGGCCCGGTTTGCTTTCTTT. Encoded protein: CAWSAALARFAFF.

This clonotype was seen more than once but under ten times. The chain has TRBV12-3 or TRBV12-4 and TRBJ2-2, with 8 nucleotides matching TRBD2. Losses at the gene ends were 6 bases for V and 5 bases for J; bases not matched to a gene: 8. The CDR3 has 15 amino acids. In nucleotides, the CDR3 is TGTGCCAGCAGCTTGAGCGGGAGAAGTACCGGGGAGCTGTTTTTT. It yields the protein CASSLSGRSTGELFF.

This clonotype was found a few times. J is TRBJ1-6 and V is TRBV20-1; 9 bases align to TRBD1. The germline V gene encodes CDR1 DFQATT and CDR2 SNEGSKA (reference sequence). V lost 1 base to trimming and J lost 7 bases; unmatched junction nucleotides: 20. The CDR3 runs to 20 residues. CDR3 DNA sequence: TGCAGTGCTAGAGGTCAACCCGGACAGGGGAGTGGACGTGGAAATTCACCCCTCCACTTT. Amino acids: CSARGQPGQGSGRGNSPLHF.

CDR3 region: CSGLGRRHTEAFF. The CDR3 DNA sequence: TGCAGCGGTCTGGGCAGGCGGCACACTGAAGCTTTCTTT. V is TRBV29-1 and J is TRBJ1-1; D is ambiguous. The CDR3 is 13 residues long. V was trimmed by 7 bases and J by 3 bases, leaving 15 bases between them. Germline values: CDR1 SQVTM, CDR2 ANQGSEA.

CDR3: CASSPTFRQSPNYGYTF. The CDR3 region has the DNA TGTGCCAGCAGTCCAACCTTCCGACAGTCCCCTAACTATGGCTACACCTTC. This chain uses TRBV28 with TRBJ1-2, with D maybe TRBD1 (5 bases). The germline CDR1 and CDR2 sequences are MDHEN and SYDVKM. Trimming cost V 5 bases and J 0 bases, with 19 bases left between them. The CDR3 consists of 17 residues.

This clonotype was counted between two and nine times. V usage is TRBV23-1 and J usage is TRBJ2-1; D not certain. TRBV23-1 is annotated as an ORF whose role is uncertain. The CDR3 runs 14 residues. The V end was cut by 3 bases, the J end by 4 bases, with 10 bases between. The DNA of the CDR3 is TGCGCCAGCAGTCAGTTCAGGCGGTACAATGAGCAGTTCTTC. Protein product: CASSQFRRYNEQFF.

This clonotype was seen a handful of times. The chain employs TRBV4-1 and TRBJ2-1, with 14 bases aligning to TRBD2. The length of the CDR3 is 15 residues. J lost 16 bases, V lost 0 bases, and 8 bases had no gene match. Germline V gene data show CDR1 as MGHRA and CDR2 as YSYEKL. The CDR3 DNA reads as TGCGCCAGCAGCCAAGATGGGACTAGCGGGAGCAGAGCCTTCTTC. It yields the protein CASSQDGTSGSRAFF.